This T cell receptor (beta chain) comes out of a study of glioma-infiltrating T cells after dendritic cell vaccination. Looking at the study overall: The vaccine used monocyte-derived dendritic cells pulsed overnight with autologous tumor lysate.

V lost 1 base and J lost 1; bases outside the gene matches: 5. CDR3 length equals 17 residues. CDR1 and CDR2 (germline): SQVTM, ANQGSEA. Amplification used 60 V beta primers and 13 J beta primers. The method was immunoSEQ multiplex PCR; TCRdb's version includes in-frame clones alone and lacks a portion of them. Among around 60,000 clones listed, about 89% were seen once. Time point specified: after dendritic cell vaccination, including at tumor progression/relapse. Comment on this clone: Its antigen is not identified.

Findings and limits, study-wide: Higher TCR clonality did not directly relate to longer survival.

This rearrangement joins TRBV29-1 to TRBJ2-1, with 12 bases fitting TRBD2. This sequence originates from a human donor with glioblastoma. Sequenced material: blood, taken after dendritic cell vaccination. This CDR3 is CSVEVVGLAGSYNEQFF. The CDR3 nucleotides are TGCAGCGTTGAAGTCGTCGGACTAGCGGGGTCCTACAATGAGCAGTTCTTC.